These 20 T cell receptor beta chains were all obtained from the same sample, sequenced in a study of cytomegalovirus exposure and HLA in healthy donors (TCRdb year 2017). The method behind the library was the immunoSEQ multiplex PCR assay. For the multiplex PCR, a mixture combining 60 forward primers for TCR Vbeta segments and 13 reverse primers for TCR Jbeta segments was used. Here the immuneACCESS table is served through TCRdb, limited to in-frame sequences with V and J called. Missing clones are a known gap in these copies; in checked studies unresolved V genes cover under half, and the rest lacks a known reason. The sample table shows 170,000 or so clones, and under 80% are seen once. The ten largest clones take up roughly 13% of the sample. The sample consisted of PBMCs. These receptors all stem from a woman aged 50 to 60 in good health and CMV-seropositive.

The rearrangement uses TRBV9 and TRBJ1-2, with D unresolved. CDR1 SGDLS and CDR2 YYNGEE come from the germline V gene. V shed 5 bases and J shed 0 bases, with 8 bases lying between them. The CDR3 is 13 amino acids. CDR3 region: CASRNSSNYGYTF. The CDR3, as DNA: TGTGCCAGCAGGAACAGTTCTAACTATGGCTACACCTTC.

V is TRBV30 and J is TRBJ1-1; D might be TRBD1 (6 bases). The CDR3 spans 13 residues. Germline-derived CDR1 and CDR2 are GTSNPN and SVGIG (reference sequence). V lost 4 bases and J 1 base, leaving 10 bases between the germline ends. The chain's CDR3 is CAWNGQTNTEAFF. Written as DNA, the CDR3 is TGTGCCTGGAATGGACAGACGAACACTGAAGCTTTCTTT.

The chain employs TRBV5-1 and TRBJ2-7; TRBD1 might be the D (6 bases). The length of the CDR3 is 13 residues. The V gene lost 5 bases and the J gene lost 2 bases, with 11 bases spanning the gap. Germline CDR1 SGHRS, CDR2 YFSETQ. CDR3 residues: CASRGQGTYEQYF. The DNA of the CDR3 is TGCGCCAGCAGGGGGCAGGGGACCTACGAGCAGTACTTC.

V and J are TRBV7-8 and TRBJ2-7, with 8 nucleotides matching TRBD2. V lost 5 bases, J lost 5 bases, and 5 bases stayed unmatched. The CDR3 loop spans 13 amino acids. The germline CDR1 and CDR2 sequences are SGHVS and FQNEAQ. This CDR3 reads CASSRGTRDEQYF. The CDR3 coding sequence is TGTGCCAGCAGCCGCGGGACTAGGGACGAGCAGTACTTC. Combining the CDR3 with reference TRBV7-8 and TRBJ2-7 gives the whole variable domain GAGVSQSPRYKVAKRGQDVALRCDPISGHVSLFWYQQALGQGPEFLTYFQNEAQLDKSGLPSDRFFAERPEGSVSTLKIQRTQQEDSAVYLCASSRGTRDEQYFGPGTRLTVT.

The rearrangement links TRBV19 to TRBJ1-2, with D hard to call. There are 12 residues in the CDR3. The germline CDR1 and CDR2 sequences are LNHDA and SQIVND (reference sequence). V lost 2 bases and J 8 bases, leaving 9 bases between the germline ends. The DNA of the CDR3 is TGTGCCAGTAGTATATTAGGAGGGGGCTACACCTTC. It translates to CASSILGGGYTF.

The V gene is TRBV19, the J gene TRBJ1-5; D is uncertain. In germline, CDR1 is LNHDA, CDR2 SQIVND (reference sequence). The CDR3 totals 15 residues. The V and J ends lost 6 bases and 4 bases respectively, with 16 bases between them. CDR3 sequence: CASSLGGQANQPQHF. In DNA, the CDR3 is TGTGCCAGTAGCCTAGGAGGGCAGGCAAATCAGCCCCAGCATTTT.

In DNA, the CDR3 is TGTGCCAGCAGTTCCCGGGACAGGGGGCTCAACGAGCAGTACTTC. Protein: CASSSRDRGLNEQYF. The chain couples TRBV2 to TRBJ2-7; 12 bases line up with TRBD1. Germline values: CDR1 SNHLY, CDR2 FYNNEI. CDR3 size: 15 residues. Trimming at V came to 5 bases and at J to 5 bases, leaving 7 bases not matched to a gene. The entire variable domain, with the rest obtained from reference TRBV2 and TRBJ2-7, is as follows: EPEVTQTPSHQVTQMGQEVILRCVPISNHLYFYWYRQILGQKVEFLVSFYNNEISEKSEIFDDQFSVERPDGSNFTLKIRSTKLEDSAMYFCASSSRDRGLNEQYFGPGTRLTVT.

This chain joins TRBV20-1 and TRBJ2-1; D unresolved. V was shortened by 0 bases and J by 9 bases, with 6 bases between the two germline ends. This CDR3 region has 11 residues. Germline V gene data show CDR1 as DFQATT and CDR2 as SNEGSKA (reference sequence). The CDR3 sequence: CSARDLGEQFF. Written as DNA, the CDR3 is TGCAGTGCTAGAGATCTAGGTGAGCAGTTCTTC.

V gene TRBV7-8 combines with J gene TRBJ1-5, with D possibly TRBD1 on 5 matching bases. V was pared by 5 bases and J by 4 bases, with 12 bases between. The CDR3 contains 14 residues. CDR1 SGHVS and CDR2 FQNEAQ come from the germline V gene. CDR3 bases: TGTGCCAGCAGCGGGGGGTATAATAATCAGCCCCAGCATTTT. This codes for CASSGGYNNQPQHF. The variable domain in full, with the rest retrieved from reference TRBV7-8 and TRBJ1-5, is GAGVSQSPRYKVAKRGQDVALRCDPISGHVSLFWYQQALGQGPEFLTYFQNEAQLDKSGLPSDRFFAERPEGSVSTLKIQRTQQEDSAVYLCASSGGYNNQPQHFGDGTRLSIL.

The V call is TRBV9, the J call TRBJ2-7, with D hard to call. V lost 0 bases and J lost 1, with 11 bases in between. Germline CDR1 and CDR2: SGDLS and YYNGEE. The CDR3 has 15 amino acids. The CDR3 bases are TGTGCCAGCAGCGTAGAGGCCGAGAGGTCCTACGAGCAGTACTTC. Amino acids: CASSVEAERSYEQYF. The full variable domain, its missing parts supplied by reference TRBV9 and TRBJ2-7, is DSGVTQTPKHLITATGQRVTLRCSPRSGDLSVYWYQQSLDQGLQFLIQYYNGEERAKGNILERFSAQQFPDLHSELNLSSLELGDSALYFCASSVEAERSYEQYFGPGTRLTVT.

This clone occurred once. The chain links TRBV5-5 to TRBJ1-6, with D perhaps matching TRBD1 (6 bases). CDR3 length equals 14 residues. The germline gives CDR1 SGHKS, CDR2 YYEKEE (reference sequence). V was cut by 0 bases and J by 10 bases, with 11 bases left in between. The CDR3 DNA follows: TGTGCCAGCAGCTTGGACAGGGAGTCATCACCCCTCCACTTT. The encoded protein is CASSLDRESSPLHF.

This clone was found a few times. The gene calls are TRBV11-2 and TRBJ2-7, with 9 bases that match TRBD2. With 4 bases clipped from V and 2 bases from J, the junction kept 9 bases outside the gene matches. This CDR3 is built from 16 residues. CDR1 SGHAT and CDR2 FQNNGV come from the germline V gene. The CDR3 region has the DNA TGTGCCAGCAGCTCCGTCAGACTAGCGGACGCCTACGAGCAGTACTTC. This translates into CASSSVRLADAYEQYF.

The rearrangement uses TRBV5-1 and TRBJ2-5; 9 bases fit TRBD2. After removal of 4 bases from V and 2 bases from J, the junction contained 9 bases not matched to a gene. The germline gives CDR1 SGHRS, CDR2 YFSETQ. The CDR3 has 16 residues. The CDR3 spells CASSLVGAGGQETQYF. CDR3 bases: TGCGCCAGCAGCCTCGTGGGAGCGGGGGGACAAGAGACCCAGTACTTC.

This chain connects TRBV5-4 to TRBJ2-1, with D possibly matching TRBD2 (7 bases). CDR1 SGHNT and CDR2 YYREEE come from the germline V gene (reference sequence). CDR3 length: 17 amino acids. V was cut by 7 bases and J by 6 bases, with 26 bases left in between. The CDR3 DNA reads TGTGCCAGCGAAAAATGGCTCCGGAGGGGGGGACGCAATGAGCAGTTCTTC. Translating gives CASEKWLRRGGRNEQFF.

V usage is TRBV6-1 and J usage is TRBJ2-3, with a tentative D call TRBD2 (7 bases). This CDR3 spans 17 amino acids. CDR1 MNHNS and CDR2 SASEGT come from the germline V gene. Trimming shortened V by 0 bases and J by 4 bases, and 17 bases separated the two germline ends. This CDR3 is CASSEARGGAGADTQYF. The CDR3 nucleotides are TGTGCCAGCAGTGAAGCTCGTGGGGGGGCTGGGGCAGATACGCAGTATTTT.

The V call is TRBV5-6, the J call TRBJ1-5, with 7 positions matching TRBD1. The CDR3 has 15 residues. The V gene end was trimmed by 3 bases and the J gene end by 3 bases; junction bases not matched to a gene: 6. Germline V gene sequence: CDR1 SGHDT, CDR2 YYEEEE. In DNA, the CDR3 is TGTGCCAGCAGCTCGACAGGGTCCCACAATCAGCCCCAGCATTTT. The encoded protein is CASSSTGSHNQPQHF.

In regard to this clone: Relative to the germline gene, one junction end is altered; a read error may explain this. The rearrangement joins TRBV19 to TRBJ2-5; D might be TRBD2 (6 bases). The germline CDR1 and CDR2 sequences are LNHDA and SQIVND (reference sequence). The CDR3 has 15 residues. CDR3 in DNA: TGTGCCAGTAGTATAGGCGGCGGGGTTCAAGAGGCCCAGTACTTC. It encodes CASSIGGGVQEAQYF.

The J gene is TRBJ1-2, the V gene TRBV11-2, with D possibly TRBD1 on 5 matching bases. This CDR3 comprises 14 residues. V lost 7 bases to trimming and J lost 6 bases, with 18 bases between them. The V gene's germline CDR1 is SGHAT and CDR2 FQNNGV. The CDR3 coding sequence is TGTGCCAGCAACTGGGAGGGAGTAGGGGATGGCTACACCTTC. It translates to CASNWEGVGDGYTF. Full variable domain (outside the CDR3, taken from reference TRBV11-2 and TRBJ1-2): EAGVAQSPRYKIIEKRQSVAFWCNPISGHATLYWYQQILGQGPKLLIQFQNNGVVDDSQLPKDRFSAERLKGVDSTLKIQPAKLEDSAVYLCASNWEGVGDGYTFGSGTRLTVV.

This chain uses TRBV6-5 with TRBJ1-1; no clear D gene. V shed 6 bases and J shed 5 bases, with 10 bases lying between them. Germline CDR1 MNHEY, CDR2 SVGAGI. The CDR3 sequence is 12 residues long. CDR3 sequence reads: CASRRGGTEAFF. The CDR3 region has the DNA TGTGCCAGCAGACGGGGAGGAACTGAAGCTTTCTTT.

The table lists this clone with many counts. Other DNA sequences in the same sample also yield this CDR3. The rearrangement joins TRBV10-3 to TRBJ1-2; 8 bases map to TRBD1. The V and J ends lost 9 bases and 8 bases, in that order; junction bases with no gene match: 11. The length of the CDR3 is 13 residues. From germline, CDR1 is ENHRY and CDR2 SYGVKD. The CDR3 DNA follows: TGTGCCATTTTCGGCCAGACAGGGGAAGGCTACACCTTC. It yields the protein CAIFGQTGEGYTF.